The next 17 T cell receptor beta chains were all read from a single sample in a study of regulatory dendritic cells for organ transplantation. These receptors lack a known antigen. Sorted T cells were CFSE-labeled and cultured more than 4 days with allogeneic regulatory or mature dendritic cells at 1:10. TCRdb keeps only in-frame clones here, not all; method: immunoSEQ multiplex PCR. The sample yields roughly 12,000 clones, about 90% seen once. The sample comprised naive CD8+ T cells from blood cultured with regulatory dendritic cells. Subset denoted: CD45RA+ naive T cells. These receptors were collected from a human donor in good health.

This clone has a single count. The chain links TRBV29-1 to TRBJ2-1, with 7 bases identical to TRBD2. Losses at the gene ends were 4 bases for V and 5 bases for J; bases not matched to a gene: 11. Per the germline V gene, CDR1 is SQVTM and CDR2 is ANQGSEA. The CDR3 sequence is 15 residues long. In DNA, the CDR3 is TGCAGCGTTGGTTCTAGCGGTCTGTCCCACAATGAGCAGTTCTTC. It specifies CSVGSSGLSHNEQFF.

The gene calls are TRBV19 and TRBJ2-7; 7 nucleotides agree with TRBD1. Germline assignment: CDR1 LNHDA and CDR2 SQIVND (reference sequence). After removal of 4 bases from V and 3 bases from J, the junction contained 0 bases not matched to a gene. This CDR3 is built from 12 residues. In nucleotides, the CDR3 is TGTGCCAGTAGTACAGGGGGCTACGAGCAGTACTTC. It yields the protein CASSTGGYEQYF.

The chain recombines TRBV29-1 with TRBJ2-2; no clear D. Trimming took 6 bases from V and 1 from J, leaving 9 bases between them. The CDR3 runs to 13 residues. Germline assignment: CDR1 SQVTM and CDR2 ANQGSEA. Here the CDR3 DNA reads TGCAGCGTAGACCGAGGGAACACCGGGGAGCTGTTTTTT. This translates into CSVDRGNTGELFF.

In its sample, this clone was seen once. V and J are TRBV7-6 and TRBJ2-5; 11 nucleotides agree with TRBD2. The CDR3 sequence is 14 residues long. From germline, CDR1 is SGHVS and CDR2 FNYEAQ. J was trimmed by 5 bases and V by 3 bases; bases with no gene match: 2. CDR3 in DNA: TGTGCCAGCAGCTTGACTAGCGGGATTGAGACCCAGTACTTC. It yields the protein CASSLTSGIETQYF.

The genes are TRBV9 and TRBJ2-1, with 9 bases lining up with TRBD2. The V segment lost 3 bases and the J segment 1 base; nucleotides outside the gene matches: 8. CDR1 is SGDLS, CDR2 YYNGEE, per germline. The CDR3 runs 17 residues. The CDR3 DNA is TGTGCCAGCAGCGCCACCCGTAGCGGGAGATCCTACAATGAGCAGTTCTTC. Translating gives CASSATRSGRSYNEQFF.

A single count supports this clone. The rearrangement joins TRBV28 to TRBJ1-5, with TRBD1 matching over 7 bases. This CDR3 spans 11 amino acids. Per germline, CDR1 MDHEN and CDR2 SYDVKM. V shed 6 bases, J shed 16 bases, and the junction held 9 bases outside the gene matches. In nucleotides, the CDR3 is TGTGCCAGCAGCCTAACAGGGGATCAACATTTT. This translates into CASSLTGDQHF.

The chain has TRBV28 and TRBJ1-5; D gene ambiguous. The germline gives CDR1 MDHEN, CDR2 SYDVKM. Trimming took 4 bases from V and 4 from J, leaving 11 bases between them. The CDR3 contains 14 residues. CDR3 region: CASSSSQLNQPQHF. The CDR3 region has the DNA TGTGCCAGCAGTTCAAGTCAGCTTAATCAGCCCCAGCATTTT.

This sequence joins TRBV10-3 and TRBJ1-1; 7 nucleotides match TRBD1. There are 13 residues in the CDR3. CDR1 ENHRY and CDR2 SYGVKD come from the germline V gene. The ends lost 6 bases at V and 8 bases at J; junction bases unmatched: 9. CDR3 sequence reads: CAIRGVGTAEAFF. The CDR3, as DNA: TGTGCCATCAGGGGCGTTGGGACAGCCGAAGCTTTCTTT.

This clone was counted once. This chain links TRBV27 with TRBJ2-3; 9 nucleotides align to TRBD2. The CDR3 runs 14 residues. Germline CDR1 reads MNHEY; CDR2 reads SMNVEV (reference sequence). V dropped 3 bases and J dropped 4; count of bases not matched to a gene: 2. The CDR3 DNA is TGTGCCAGCAGTTTTGCGGGAGGGGCAGATACGCAGTATTTT. It codes for CASSFAGGADTQYF.

This chain links TRBV4-1 with TRBJ1-4, with a weak D call TRBD1 (5 bases). Trimming cost V 4 bases and J 4 bases, with 16 bases left between them. The CDR3 length is 16 residues. Per the germline V gene, CDR1 is MGHRA and CDR2 is YSYEKL. The CDR3 is CASSLTGEGVNEKLFF. For the CDR3, the DNA is TGCGCCAGCAGCCTCACGGGGGAAGGGGTTAATGAAAAACTGTTTTTT.

In nucleotides, the CDR3 is TGTGCCAGCAGTGCGACCTACGAGCAGTACTTC. This codes for CASSATYEQYF. The genes are TRBV27 and TRBJ2-7; no clear D. Germline values: CDR1 MNHEY, CDR2 SMNVEV (reference sequence). The CDR3 extends over 11 amino acids. V dropped 5 bases and J dropped 2 bases, with 4 bases sitting between them.

The chain carries TRBV4-1 and TRBJ2-7; tentative D call: TRBD1 (6 bases). Looked up from germline, CDR1 is MGHRA and CDR2 is YSYEKL. This CDR3 region has 13 residues. The V end lost 4 bases, the J end lost 4 bases, and 11 bases lay between the germline ends. The CDR3 loop reads CASSPWTEYEQYF. CDR3 nucleotides: TGCGCCAGCAGCCCCTGGACAGAATACGAGCAGTACTTC.

V gene TRBV29-1 combines with J gene TRBJ1-2; D is unclear. Trimming cost V 1 base and J 10 bases, with 7 bases left between them. The germline CDR1 and CDR2 sequences are SQVTM and ANQGSEA. The CDR3 has 10 residues. CDR3 in amino acids: CSVEGAFYTF. The CDR3 DNA reads as TGCAGCGTTGAAGGTGCCTTCTACACCTTC.

The J gene is TRBJ2-3, the V gene TRBV9; 8 nucleotides align to TRBD1. The CDR3 is made up of 15 amino acids. The germline gives CDR1 SGDLS, CDR2 YYNGEE. V shed 0 bases and J 5 bases; nucleotides not matched to a gene: 5. The CDR3 protein is CASSVGGRGQDTQYF. The CDR3 DNA sequence: TGTGCCAGCAGCGTAGGCGGCAGGGGGCAAGATACGCAGTATTTT.

The chain employs TRBV5-6 and TRBJ2-5; D unclear. Germline V gene data show CDR1 as SGHDT and CDR2 as YYEEEE. The V end lost 4 bases, the J end lost 5 bases, and 6 bases lay between the germline ends. The CDR3 spans 11 residues. The CDR3 reads CASSTTETQYF. The CDR3 nucleotides read TGTGCCAGCAGCACGACGGAGACCCAGTACTTC.

The gene calls are TRBV18 and TRBJ1-2, with TRBD1 matching over 9 bases. Looked up from germline, CDR1 is KGHSH and CDR2 is LQKENI. CDR3 size: 15 residues. Unmatched junction bases numbered 7, after V lost 0 bases and J lost 8 bases. CDR3 loop: CASSPPGTGRSGYTF. CDR3 sequence (DNA): TGTGCCAGCTCACCACCAGGGACAGGGCGGTCGGGCTACACCTTC.

V gene TRBV4-2 combines with J gene TRBJ1-1; 7 bases fit TRBD1. J lost 8 bases, V lost 2 bases, and 17 bases had no gene match. The CDR3 totals 17 residues. CDR1 is LGHNA and CDR2 is YNFKEQ in the germline V gene. CDR3 DNA: TGTGCCAGCAGCCAACCCATGCGGGGGACAGCGGTAGAGGAAGCTTTCTTT. This translates into CASSQPMRGTAVEEAFF.